This T cell receptor beta chain was obtained from a study of blood T cell repertoires in COVID-19. Overall study: Some COVID-19 samples were acute and others convalescent; all came from the United States, Italy and Spain. T cells, B-cell-depleted T cells, or PBMCs provided the cDNA or gDNA that served as material.

The germline V and J ends were trimmed by 4 bases and 0 bases, with 7 bases remaining between them. From germline, CDR1 is ENHRY and CDR2 SYGVKD. The CDR3 is 14 residues long. This clone was seen more than once but under ten times. Original processing methods: Researchers report that nucleated cell counts were estimated from reference gene primer amplification. The table came from immunoSEQ multiplex PCR; TCRdb's copy has only in-frame clones and leaves some out. D and trimming come from the DNA, and the V and J calls and clone size come from that table. Of about 150,000 clones listed, about 83% are singletons.

The gene calls are TRBV10-3 and TRBJ1-3, with D perhaps TRBD1 (5 bases). This TCR was recovered from a man aged 70-80 years who had recovered from COVID-19. The sequencing sample was made of peripheral blood. The CDR3 is CAISVGVSGNTIYF. The CDR3 DNA sequence: TGTGCCATCAGTGTAGGGGTCTCTGGAAACACCATATATTTT.